This entry features one TCR beta chain sequence. The antigen is unknown. The CDR3 extends over 15 amino acids. V trimming: 2 bases; J trimming: 9 bases; junction bases outside the gene matches: 9. From germline, CDR1 is SGHAT and CDR2 FQNNGV. PCR or immunohistochemistry showed mismatch repair deficiency in every enrolled patient. A few pembrolizumab responders had their TCRs sequenced. This specimen comes from a study of PD-1 blockade in mismatch repair-deficient tumors. Looking at the study overall: Enrolled about 2012-2017, patients had progressing, pretreated mismatch repair-deficient cancers of 12 to 13 types.

Sequencing was performed with immunoSEQ multiplex PCR; in TCRdb, only in-frame clones are kept and a portion is missing. The sample consists of around 25,000 clones, roughly 80% of them appearing once. Overall study results and limits: After pembrolizumab, tumor-resident clones rose rapidly, then generally contracted before radiologic responses.

The chain links TRBV11-2 to TRBJ2-1; 8 bases map to TRBD2. The receptor was derived from an adult with mismatch repair-deficient cancer. The starting material was PBMCs, obtained before pembrolizumab treatment. Here the CDR3 reads CASSLLSGSKGEQFF. The DNA of the CDR3 is TGTGCCAGCAGCTTATTAAGCGGGAGTAAAGGTGAGCAGTTCTTC. The full variable domain, in which reference TRBV11-2 and TRBJ2-1 provide the parts outside the CDR3, is EAGVAQSPRYKIIEKRQSVAFWCNPISGHATLYWYQQILGQGPKLLIQFQNNGVVDDSQLPKDRFSAERLKGVDSTLKIQPAKLEDSAVYLCASSLLSGSKGEQFFGPGTRLTVL.